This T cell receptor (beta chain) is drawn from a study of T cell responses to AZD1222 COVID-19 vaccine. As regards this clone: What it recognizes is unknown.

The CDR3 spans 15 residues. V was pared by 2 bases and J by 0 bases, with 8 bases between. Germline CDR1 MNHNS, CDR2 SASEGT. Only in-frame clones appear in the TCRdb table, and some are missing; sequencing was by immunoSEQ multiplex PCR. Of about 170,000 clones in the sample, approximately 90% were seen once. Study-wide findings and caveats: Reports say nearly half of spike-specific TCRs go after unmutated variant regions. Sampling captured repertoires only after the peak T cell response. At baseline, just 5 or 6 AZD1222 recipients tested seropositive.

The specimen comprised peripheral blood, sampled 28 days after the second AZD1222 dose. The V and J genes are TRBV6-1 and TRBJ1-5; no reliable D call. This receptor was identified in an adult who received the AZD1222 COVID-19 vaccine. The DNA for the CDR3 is TGTGCCAGCAGTGAACGGGGAAATAGCAATCAGCCCCAGCATTTT. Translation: CASSERGNSNQPQHF.